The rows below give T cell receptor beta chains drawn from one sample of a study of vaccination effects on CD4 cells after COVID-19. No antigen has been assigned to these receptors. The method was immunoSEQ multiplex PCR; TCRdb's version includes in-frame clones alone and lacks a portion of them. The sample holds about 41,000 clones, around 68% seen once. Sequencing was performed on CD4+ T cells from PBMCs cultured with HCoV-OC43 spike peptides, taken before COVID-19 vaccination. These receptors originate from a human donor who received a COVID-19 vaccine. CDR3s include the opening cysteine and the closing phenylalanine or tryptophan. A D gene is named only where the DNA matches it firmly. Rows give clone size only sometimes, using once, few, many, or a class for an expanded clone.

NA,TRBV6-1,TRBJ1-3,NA,TGTGCCAGCAGTGAATCTCGGAGAAACACCATATATTTT,CASSESRRNTIYF
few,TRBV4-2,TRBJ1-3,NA,TGTGCCAGCAGCCAAGAGGGGGCCGGAGCTGGAAACACCATATATTTT,CASSQEGAGAGNTIYF
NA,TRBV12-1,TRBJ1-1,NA,TGTGCCAGCAGTCTTAGACAGGGGGCGTCCTGTGACACTGAAGCTTTCTTT,CASSLRQGASCDTEAFF
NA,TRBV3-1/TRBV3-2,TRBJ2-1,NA,TGTGCCAGCAGCTCTCCAGGGCGGCGCAATGAGCAGTTCTTC,CASSSPGRRNEQFF
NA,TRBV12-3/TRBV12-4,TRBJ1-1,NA,TGTGCCAGCAGTTTGTGGGGGGCTGAAGCTTTCTTT,CASSLWGAEAFF
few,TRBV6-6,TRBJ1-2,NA,TGTGCCAGCAGTGTACCCGAAATGGCTGGCTACACCTTC,CASSVPEMAGYTF
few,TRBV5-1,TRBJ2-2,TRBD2,TGCGCCAGCAGGCTATGGGGGGGGAACACCGGGGAGCTGTTTTTT,CASRLWGGNTGELFF
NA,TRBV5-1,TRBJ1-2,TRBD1,TGCGCCAGCAGCTTGAACAGGGGCGGAAACTATGGCTACACCTTC,CASSLNRGGNYGYTF
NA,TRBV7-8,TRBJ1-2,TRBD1,TGTGCCAGCAGCTCCCGATCGGGTCACAGGGGGTCTAACTATGGCTACACCTTC,CASSSRSGHRGSNYGYTF
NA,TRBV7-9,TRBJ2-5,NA,TGTGCCAGCAGCTTAGCGACGACCCAGTACTTC,CASSLATTQYF
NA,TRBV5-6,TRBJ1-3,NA,TGTGCCAGCAGCTTTCGGGGAAGCGACACCATATATTTT,CASSFRGSDTIYF
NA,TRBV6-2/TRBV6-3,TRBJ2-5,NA,TGTGCCAGCAGCCCCACGGTGAGGACCCAGTACTTC,CASSPTVRTQYF
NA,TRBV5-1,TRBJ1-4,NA,TGCGCCAGCAGCTTGGCGAGAGCCGATGAAAAACTGTTTTTT,CASSLARADEKLFF
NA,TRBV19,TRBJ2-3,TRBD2,TGTGCCAGTAGTATAGTCCCGGCGGGAGGGGAAGATACGCAGTATTTT,CASSIVPAGGEDTQYF
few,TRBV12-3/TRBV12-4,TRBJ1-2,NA,TGTGCCAGCAGTTTGAGGGGATATGGCTACACCTTC,CASSLRGYGYTF
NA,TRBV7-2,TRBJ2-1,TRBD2,TGTGCCAGCAGCACGCGACTAGCGGGGGGGAACAATGAGCAGTTCTTC,CASSTRLAGGNNEQFF
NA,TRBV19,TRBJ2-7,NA,TGTGCCAGTTCCGACAGGTACGAGCAGTACTTC,CASSDRYEQYF
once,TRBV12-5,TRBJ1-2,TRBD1,TGTGCTAGTGGGGGCGGGACAGGGGGAGTTGGCTACACCTTC,CASGGGTGGVGYTF
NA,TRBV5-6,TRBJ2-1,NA,TGTGCCAGCAGCTTGGACCACTTGGATGAGCAGTTCTTC,CASSLDHLDEQFF
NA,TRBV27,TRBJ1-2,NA,TGTGCCAGCAGTCGGAGGGAATCCTTTAACTATGGCTACACCTTC,CASSRRESFNYGYTF
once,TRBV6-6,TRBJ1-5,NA,TGTGCCAGCAGTCTCGGGACTTGGCAGCCCCAGCATTTT,CASSLGTWQPQHF
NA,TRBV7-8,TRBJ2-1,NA,TGTGCCAGCAGCTTAAGACCAGAAGATAACAATGAGCAGTTCTTC,CASSLRPEDNNEQFF
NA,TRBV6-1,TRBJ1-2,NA,TGTGCCAGCAGTGATGTTCTGGGCTACACCTTC,CASSDVLGYTF
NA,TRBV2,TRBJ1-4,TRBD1,TGTGCCAGCAGATACAGGGGGAAGAGCGAAAAACTGTTTTTT,CASRYRGKSEKLFF
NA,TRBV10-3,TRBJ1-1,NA,TGTGCCATCGGGCCGGGGGGGAACACTGAAGCTTTCTTT,CAIGPGGNTEAFF
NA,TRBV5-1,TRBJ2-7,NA,TGCGCCAGCAGCTTCGAGACTAGCTCCTACGAGCAGTACTTC,CASSFETSSYEQYF
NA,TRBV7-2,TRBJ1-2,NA,TGTGCCAGCAGCACCCGCGGGACACCTGGCTACACCTTC,CASSTRGTPGYTF
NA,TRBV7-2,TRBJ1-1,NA,TGTGCCAGCAGCTTCCAGGGAGGGACTGAAGCTTTCTTT,CASSFQGGTEAFF
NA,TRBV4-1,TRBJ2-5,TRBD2,TGCGCCAGCAGCCAGCCGGGACTAGGGAAGACCCAGTACTTC,CASSQPGLGKTQYF
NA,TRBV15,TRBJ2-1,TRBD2,TGTGCCACCAGCACCCCTAGCGGGAGGAGTAGTGAGCAGTTCTTC,CATSTPSGRSSEQFF
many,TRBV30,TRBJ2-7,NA,TGTGCAATCAGAAATTGGCGGGTTCCCTACGAGCAGTACTTC,CAIRNWRVPYEQYF
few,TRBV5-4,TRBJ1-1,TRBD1,TGTGCCAGCAGCTTATCCCGACAGGGCGGGACTGAAGCTTTCTTT,CASSLSRQGGTEAFF
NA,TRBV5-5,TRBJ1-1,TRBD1,TGTGCCAGCAGCTACCGGGACAGCCACACTGAAGCTTTCTTT,CASSYRDSHTEAFF
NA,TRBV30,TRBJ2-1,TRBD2,TGTGCCTGGGGTCAACGGGGAGCGGGGGGAGGTAATGAGCAGTTCTTC,CAWGQRGAGGGNEQFF
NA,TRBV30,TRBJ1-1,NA,TGTGCCTGGAGTGACGGGACTCAAGGAGCTTTCTTT,CAWSDGTQGAFF
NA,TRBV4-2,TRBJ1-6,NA,TGTGCCAGCAGCCAAGCGGAGACGGGTGGTTCACCCCTCCACTTT,CASSQAETGGSPLHF
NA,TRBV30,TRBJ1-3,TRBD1,TGTGCCTGGACCCCGGGACAGGGGTTATACACCATATATTTT,CAWTPGQGLYTIYF
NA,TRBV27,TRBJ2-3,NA,TGTGCCAGCAGTTTATCGACTGGCGGGACGCAGTATTTT,CASSLSTGGTQYF
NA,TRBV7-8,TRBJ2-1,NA,TGTGCCAGCAGCTTAAGGGGAGCGGACAATGAGCAGTTCTTC,CASSLRGADNEQFF
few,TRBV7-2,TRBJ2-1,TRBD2,TGTGCCAGCAGCTTAGCTAGCGGGGGGCACAATGAGCAGTTCTTC,CASSLASGGHNEQFF
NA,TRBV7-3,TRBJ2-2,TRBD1,TGTGCCAGCAGCTTGAGACAGGGGGGACTTCACACCGGGGAGCTGTTTTTT,CASSLRQGGLHTGELFF
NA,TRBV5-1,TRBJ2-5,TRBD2,TGCGCCAGCAATAGCGGGAGTGGAGAGACCCAGTACTTC,CASNSGSGETQYF
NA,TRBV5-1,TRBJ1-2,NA,TGCGCCAGCAGCTTGGAGACAGGCGTCTATGGCTACACCTTC,CASSLETGVYGYTF
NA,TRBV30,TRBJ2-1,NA,TGTGCCTGGGGACGTTACAATGAGCAGTTCTTC,CAWGRYNEQFF
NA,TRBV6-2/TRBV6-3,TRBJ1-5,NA,TGTGCCAGCAGTTACGACTTCCGGCCAGATCAGCCCCAGCATTTT,CASSYDFRPDQPQHF
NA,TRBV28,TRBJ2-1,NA,TGTGCCAGCACTTCTTCAGGGGCCCCAAGCTCCTACAATGAGCAGTTCTTC,CASTSSGAPSSYNEQFF
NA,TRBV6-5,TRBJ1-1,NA,TGTGCCAGCAGTTCGACACCGAACACTGAAGCTTTCTTT,CASSSTPNTEAFF
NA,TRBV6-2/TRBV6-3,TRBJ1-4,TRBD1,TGTGCCAGCAGTAGAGGGACAGCAAATGAAAAACTGTTTTTT,CASSRGTANEKLFF
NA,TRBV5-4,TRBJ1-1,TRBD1,TGTGCCAGCAGCTTGTCTCAGGGGGCGGCCACTGAAGCTTTCTTT,CASSLSQGAATEAFF
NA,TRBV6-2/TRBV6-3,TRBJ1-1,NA,TGTGCCAGCAGTTACTCGAACAGGGCGGAAGCTTTCTTT,CASSYSNRAEAFF
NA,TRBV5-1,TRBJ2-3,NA,TGCGCCAGCAGCCCCAGCACAGATACGCAGTATTTT,CASSPSTDTQYF